This T cell receptor beta chain was captured by sequencing in a study of siplizumab effects on memory and regulatory T cells. General observations from the study: Suppressive activity of Tregs proliferating in siplizumab cultures remained unconfirmed. With siplizumab, mappable alloreactive CD4+ clones averaged roughly 64% Treg-derived, versus about 29% in controls. Unstimulated subsets captured only a minor fraction of alloreactive clones. The diversity of naive T cells seemed greater than that of memory cells, and their alloresponse contribution seemed major.

Comments on this clone: Its cognate antigen is unknown.

The ends lost 2 bases at V and 4 bases at J; junction bases unmatched: 4. Germline CDR1 is MNHEY and CDR2 is SMNVEV (reference sequence). The CDR3 extends over 14 amino acids. The protocol was immunoSEQ multiplex PCR, while the TCRdb copy is restricted to in-frame clones and leaves out a portion. This sample has roughly 100,000 clones; 90% to 95% occur once, and the top ten carry under 8.5%. This receptor was identified in a human donor in good health. The chain uses TRBV27 and TRBJ2-5; TRBD1 aligns across 7 bases. The specimen was CD8+ T cells sorted from blood. The CDR3 here is CASSLAAGGETQYF. The DNA for the CDR3 is TGTGCCAGCAGTTTAGCGGCAGGGGGAGAGACCCAGTACTTC.